These 17 T cell receptor beta chains were all obtained from the same sample, sequenced in a study of CD8 T cells in ankylosing spondylitis. TCRdb reprocessed the 5' RACE reads with MiXCR, giving one entry per CDR3 protein. The sample consists of tens of thousands of distinct CDR3 sequences, about a sixth of them appearing once. The material sequenced was blood. These receptor sequences come from a male donor with ankylosing spondylitis or in good health (not recorded which).

V is TRBV5-1 and J is TRBJ2-7, with D possibly matching TRBD1 (6 bases). The CDR3 has 13 residues. Trimming took off 1 base at V and 3 bases at J, with 8 bases between the two ends. CDR1 SGHRS and CDR2 YFSETQ come from the germline V gene. CDR3: CASSLMDSYEQYF. The CDR3 DNA is TGCGCCAGCAGCTTGATGGACAGCTACGAGCAGTACTTC.

This clonotype occurred many times. The chain carries TRBV2 and TRBJ2-1; D gene ambiguous. CDR3 length: 12 amino acids. V lost 5 bases and J lost 4, with 6 bases in between. CDR1 is SNHLY, CDR2 FYNNEI, per germline. CDR3 protein: CASSTGYNEQFF. The CDR3 region has the DNA TGTGCCAGCAGTACCGGGTACAATGAGCAGTTCTTC.

This clonotype was seen repeatedly, ten times or more. This chain uses TRBV9 with TRBJ2-3; weak D call: TRBD2 (5 bases). The CDR3 consists of 14 residues. Trimming cost V 4 bases and J 6 bases, with 15 bases left between them. Per germline, CDR1 SGDLS and CDR2 YYNGEE. CDR3 DNA sequence: TGTGCCAGCAGCAAACGGACTCAGCCCGATACGCAGTATTTT. Its translation: CASSKRTQPDTQYF.

This clonotype was counted a few times. The rearrangement links TRBV6-2 or TRBV6-3 to TRBJ2-7, with TRBD1 matching over 7 bases. V was clipped by 6 bases and J by 0 bases; unmatched bases: 5. The CDR3 sequence is 14 residues long. CDR1 is MNHEY and CDR2 is SVGEGT in the germline V gene. Here the CDR3 reads CASRGRQGSYEQYF. The CDR3 DNA follows: TGTGCCAGCAGAGGACGACAGGGCTCCTACGAGCAGTACTTC.

The J gene is TRBJ2-2, the V gene TRBV28, with 7 bases that match TRBD1. Trimming removed 5 bases from V and 2 bases from J; junction bases left unmatched: 11. CDR3 length: 17 residues. Germline CDR1 MDHEN, CDR2 SYDVKM. For the CDR3, the DNA is TGTGCCAGCAGTCCCAAGACAGGGTTGGTCAACACCGGGGAGCTGTTTTTT. Its translation is CASSPKTGLVNTGELFF. The variable domain in full, with the rest retrieved from reference TRBV28 and TRBJ2-2, is DVKVTQSSRYLVKRTGEKVFLECVQDMDHENMFWYRQDPGLGLRLIYFSYDVKMKEKGDIPEGYSVSREKKERFSLILESASTNQTSMYLCASSPKTGLVNTGELFFGEGSRLTVL.

This clonotype was observed at least ten times. V and J are TRBV12-3 or TRBV12-4 and TRBJ1-5; no clear D. This CDR3 spans 14 amino acids. The ends were cut back, 1 base at V and 7 bases at J, with 11 bases in the middle. The CDR3 region has the DNA TGTGCCAGCAGTTTAGGGTTCGAGGCGCAGCCCCAGCATTTT. Translation: CASSLGFEAQPQHF.

The table lists this clonotype with many counts. The chain joins TRBV29-1 to TRBJ2-7, with TRBD1 as a possible D gene (5 bases). The CDR3 length is 14 residues. CDR1 is SQVTM, CDR2 ANQGSEA, per germline. V lost 4 bases and J 3 bases, leaving 16 bases between the germline ends. The CDR3 reads CSVAPRQGYYEQYF. As DNA, the CDR3 is TGCAGCGTTGCCCCTCGTCAGGGTTACTACGAGCAGTACTTC.

Ten or more counts support this clonotype. V gene TRBV20-1 combines with J gene TRBJ2-3, with D unclear. The germline V gene has CDR1 DFQATT and CDR2 SNEGSKA (reference sequence). This CDR3 is 12 amino acids long. The V and J ends lost 5 bases and 8 bases respectively, with 14 bases between them. The CDR3 loop reads CSAPRASRTQYF. The CDR3 nucleotides are TGCAGTGCTCCAAGGGCTTCACGTACGCAGTATTTT.

This clonotype was picked up a small number of times. V gene TRBV9 combines with J gene TRBJ2-1, with TRBD2 as a possible D gene (5 bases). The CDR3 sequence is 14 residues long. V gave up 0 bases and J gave up 7 bases, with 11 bases separating them. Germline assignment: CDR1 SGDLS and CDR2 YYNGEE. This CDR3 is CASSVGVRRNEQFF. The CDR3 DNA follows: TGTGCCAGCAGCGTAGGGGTCCGGAGGAATGAGCAGTTCTTC. The entire variable domain, with the rest obtained from reference TRBV9 and TRBJ2-1, is as follows: DSGVTQTPKHLITATGQRVTLRCSPRSGDLSVYWYQQSLDQGLQFLIQYYNGEERAKGNILERFSAQQFPDLHSELNLSSLELGDSALYFCASSVGVRRNEQFFGPGTRLTVL.

The CDR3 protein is CSVSANQETQYF. In nucleotides, the CDR3 is TGCAGCGTTTCAGCAAACCAAGAGACCCAGTACTTC. V is TRBV29-1 and J is TRBJ2-5; D is unresolved. This CDR3 region has 12 residues. V lost 5 bases, J lost 0 bases, and 7 bases lay in between. Germline lookup yields CDR1 SQVTM and CDR2 ANQGSEA.

This clonotype was detected many times. The rearrangement links TRBV4-3 to TRBJ1-1; D is possibly TRBD1 (6 bases). This CDR3 contains 15 residues. Trimming removed 0 bases at V and 5 bases at J, with 13 bases between. The germline gives CDR1 LGHNA, CDR2 YSLEER. CDR3 sequence (DNA): TGCGCCAGCAGCCAAGAGGTAGCCAGGGGAACTGAAGCTTTCTTT. It specifies CASSQEVARGTEAFF.

This clonotype was seen a handful of times. V usage is TRBV7-2 and J usage is TRBJ2-1, with D maybe TRBD1 (5 bases). This CDR3 region has 13 residues. Trimming removed 1 base at V and 5 bases at J, with 6 bases between. The germline V gene has CDR1 SGHTA and CDR2 FQGNSA. The CDR3 region is CASSLVRDNEQFF. The CDR3 bases are TGTGCCAGCAGCTTAGTCAGGGACAATGAGCAGTTCTTC.

This clonotype was recorded many times. This sequence joins TRBV7-2 and TRBJ2-1; TRBD2 matches 10 bases. The J segment lost 0 bases and the V segment lost 5 bases, leaving 1 base of the junction unmatched. Germline-derived CDR1 and CDR2 are SGHTA and FQGNSA. The length of the CDR3 is 15 residues. This CDR3 is CASSPSGSSYNEQFF. In DNA form, the CDR3 reads TGTGCCAGCAGCCCTAGCGGGAGCTCCTACAATGAGCAGTTCTTC.

The sample holds many counts of this clonotype. The rearrangement links TRBV2 to TRBJ2-7; D is perhaps TRBD1 (6 bases). Germline V CDR1 and CDR2: SNHLY, FYNNEI. V lost 0 bases and J 4 bases, leaving 16 bases between the germline ends. The CDR3 consists of 16 residues. DNA for the CDR3: TGTGCCAGCAGTGAAGCGAGGACAGTTTTCAAGTACGAGCAGTACGTC. It codes for CASSEARTVFKYEQYV.

This clonotype was picked up a small number of times. The chain joins TRBV28 to TRBJ2-7; 8 bases match TRBD2. CDR3 length: 14 amino acids. Losses at the gene ends were 7 bases for V and 4 bases for J; bases not matched to a gene: 9. CDR1 and CDR2 from the germline V gene are MDHEN and SYDVKM. The CDR3 nucleotides read TGTGCCAGCAACCAAGCGGGAGTGGGTTACGAGCAGTACTTC. Translation gives CASNQAGVGYEQYF.

This sequence joins TRBV6-2 or TRBV6-3 and TRBJ2-1, with D unresolved. There are 13 residues in the CDR3. Trimming left V 3 bases short and J 7 bases short, with 10 bases between. Germline loops: CDR1 MNHEY, CDR2 SVGEGT. CDR3 in amino acids: CASSYPVFNEQFF. DNA of the CDR3: TGTGCCAGCAGTTATCCAGTCTTTAATGAGCAGTTCTTC.

In its sample, this clonotype was seen many times. The chain recombines TRBV7-9 with TRBJ1-4; 11 nucleotides line up with TRBD1. The CDR3 spans 15 residues. Germline CDR1 reads SEHNR; CDR2 reads FQNEAQ (reference sequence). Germline trimming cut 1 base from V and 14 bases from J; bases unmatched to any gene: 9. CDR3 coding DNA: TGTGCCAGCAGCTTAGTGCCGGACAGGGGGCCTCGTCTGTTTTTT. Protein: CASSLVPDRGPRLFF.